Reported below is one T cell receptor beta chain. Its antigen is still unknown. This specimen belongs to a study of CD4 T cells in relation to SARS-CoV-2 and coronaviruses. The germline CDR1 and CDR2 sequences are MNHEY and SVGAGI. The CDR3 totals 14 residues. V lost 2 bases and J 4 bases, leaving 12 bases between the germline ends. Unexposed donor CD4+ T cells date from about 2011-2018, before the COVID-19 pandemic. Isolation of CD4+ T cells took place after around eleven days in culture. Cells permitting, SARS-CoV-2 S/N and four cold-coronavirus spikes were tested on unexposed-donor CD4+ T cells. The protocol was immunoSEQ multiplex PCR, while the TCRdb copy is restricted to in-frame clones and leaves out a portion. The profile covers about 20,000 clones, with about three fifths appearing a single time and more than 9.5% taken by the ten largest.

The TCR sequence derives from a human donor in good health. This chain joins TRBV6-5 and TRBJ2-7; a weak D match, TRBD2 (6 bases). Sequenced sample: CD4+ T cells from PBMCs, cultured in vitro. The CDR3 sequence is CASSYGFSGYEQYF. The CDR3 nucleotides read TGTGCCAGCAGTTACGGGTTTAGCGGATACGAGCAGTACTTC.